The entry below gives a single TCR beta chain sequence along with its context. As yet, its antigen is unknown. These data originate in a study of T cells after yellow fever vaccination. CDR1 and CDR2 from the germline V gene are SGHVS and FQNEAQ. Trimming removed 7 bases at V and 4 bases at J, with 13 bases between. The CDR3 contains 13 residues. One entry per CDR3 protein results from TCRdb running MiXCR on the 5' RACE reads. The data show about 75,000 distinct CDR3 sequences, with about 7.2% seen just once and roughly 28% held by the top ten. Study-wide results and caveats: At approximately 95% for CD4 and just over 85% for CD8, most primary-vaccination clones showed up again after the booster. Although most clonotypes did not, a small share appeared in both CD4 and CD8 compartments.

The gene calls are TRBV7-8 and TRBJ1-1; perhaps TRBD1 as D (5 bases). Specimen: CD8+ T cells sorted from PBMCs, collected approximately 11 days after the first yellow fever vaccination. The sequence was collected from a man aged 18-30 years who received the YFV17D yellow fever vaccine. CDR3 region: CASNPLGGTEAFF. DNA of the CDR3: TGTGCCAGCAACCCACTGGGGGGCACTGAAGCTTTCTTT.